This entry lists 12 T cell receptor beta chains sequenced from one sample in a study of PD-1 blockade in classical Hodgkin lymphoma. Described time point: cycle 4 day 1 (C4D1), after five to seven weeks of nivolumab. Each and every patient relapsed after autologous stem cell transplantation, and patients got differing brentuximab vedotin exposure. Data came from immunoSEQ multiplex PCR; TCRdb stores just in-frame clones and leaves some out. The sample holds tens of thousands of clones, approximately 90% seen once. The sequencing used peripheral blood mononuclear cells (PBMCs), collected before the fourth cycle of nivolumab. These receptors were taken from a human donor with classical Hodgkin lymphoma.

Many counts were recorded for this clone. This chain connects TRBV30 to TRBJ2-2; maybe TRBD1 (5 bases). V was pared by 5 bases and J by 1 base, with 5 bases between. Germline CDR1 GTSNPN, CDR2 SVGIG (reference sequence). This CDR3 spans 12 amino acids. The CDR3 nucleotides are TGTGCCTGGGGACAGAACACCGGGGAGCTGTTTTTT. Its translation: CAWGQNTGELFF.

The chain has TRBV15 and TRBJ2-3; either TRBD1 or TRBD2 may supply D (5 bases each). The CDR3 has 16 amino acids. Germline V gene sequence: CDR1 LNHNV, CDR2 YYDKDF (reference sequence). Between the trimmed V and J ends, which lost 0 bases and 1 base, there was a span of 11 bases. CDR3 nucleotides: TGTGCCACCAGCAGAGAGAGGGGAGTGGGCACAGATACGCAGTATTTT. Amino acids: CATSRERGVGTDTQYF.

The chain has TRBV7-3 and TRBJ1-1; no firm D call. The CDR3 sequence is 12 residues long. CDR1 and CDR2 from the germline V gene are SGHTA and FQGTGA. Trimming cost V 4 bases and J 4 bases, with 7 bases left between them. CDR3 sequence (DNA): TGTGCCAGCAGCTCGGTGGGCACTGAAGCTTTCTTT. It is translated as CASSSVGTEAFF.

The rearrangement joins TRBV7-2 to TRBJ1-6; TRBD1 agrees at 11 bases. CDR3 length equals 17 residues. Germline CDR1 reads SGHTA; CDR2 reads FQGNSA. V shed 5 bases, J shed 10 bases, and the junction held 13 bases outside the gene matches. Here the CDR3 reads CASSPAGGGQGESPLHF. CDR3 nucleotide sequence: TGTGCCAGCAGCCCCGCGGGTGGGGGACAGGGGGAATCACCCCTCCACTTT. Drawing the rest from reference TRBV7-2 and TRBJ1-6, the complete variable domain is GAGVSQSPSNKVTEKGKDVELRCDPISGHTALYWYRQSLGQGLEFLIYFQGNSAPDKSGLPSDRFSAERTGGSVSTLTIQRTQQEDSAVYLCASSPAGGGQGESPLHFGNGTRLTVT.

This clone was detected once. The chain uses TRBV19 and TRBJ1-1; D call uncertain. V was clipped by 8 bases and J by 7 bases, with 20 bases between them. CDR3 length: 14 residues. The germline CDR1 and CDR2 sequences are LNHDA and SQIVND (reference sequence). CDR3 coding DNA: TGTGCCAGTCTGGATCCCCGGCGCGCCTTTGAAGCTTTCTTT. Translated: CASLDPRRAFEAFF.

The chain employs TRBV9 and TRBJ1-2, with 8 bases identical to TRBD1. V shed 0 bases and J 7 bases; nucleotides not matched to a gene: 5. The CDR3 contains 14 residues. Per germline, CDR1 SGDLS and CDR2 YYNGEE. The chain's CDR3 is CASSVVDRGFGYTF. The DNA of the CDR3 is TGTGCCAGCAGCGTAGTTGACAGGGGCTTTGGCTACACCTTC.

The rearrangement uses TRBV28 and TRBJ2-5; no clear D. Trimming removed 10 bases at V and 1 base at J, with 16 bases between. This CDR3 is built from 14 residues. From germline, CDR1 is MDHEN and CDR2 SYDVKM. The CDR3 coding sequence is TGTGCCACATACCATGCGGAACTCCAAGAGACCCAGTACTTC. Translation: CATYHAELQETQYF.

This chain uses TRBV7-8 with TRBJ1-1; tentatively, D is TRBD1 (5 bases). The length of the CDR3 is 15 residues. V lost 2 bases and J 1 base, leaving 11 bases between the germline ends. Germline V lookup: CDR1 SGHVS, CDR2 FQNEAQ. Here the CDR3 reads CASSLSAGTNTEAFF. CDR3 sequence (DNA): TGTGCCAGCAGCTTAAGCGCCGGGACGAACACTGAAGCTTTCTTT. Using reference TRBV7-8 and TRBJ1-1 for the parts outside the CDR3, the full variable domain is GAGVSQSPRYKVAKRGQDVALRCDPISGHVSLFWYQQALGQGPEFLTYFQNEAQLDKSGLPSDRFFAERPEGSVSTLKIQRTQQEDSAVYLCASSLSAGTNTEAFFGQGTRLTVV.

J is TRBJ2-1 and V is TRBV2, with 10 nucleotides matching TRBD2. CDR1 is SNHLY, CDR2 FYNNEI, per germline. With 6 bases clipped from V and 0 bases from J, the junction kept 20 bases outside the gene matches. The CDR3 extends over 21 amino acids. This CDR3 reads CASRPERPSGGLIGSYNEQFF. The CDR3 nucleotides read TGTGCCAGCAGGCCTGAGAGACCTAGCGGGGGCCTTATAGGCTCCTACAATGAGCAGTTCTTC. Full variable domain (outside the CDR3, taken from reference TRBV2 and TRBJ2-1): EPEVTQTPSHQVTQMGQEVILRCVPISNHLYFYWYRQILGQKVEFLVSFYNNEISEKSEIFDDQFSVERPDGSNFTLKIRSTKLEDSAMYFCASRPERPSGGLIGSYNEQFFGPGTRLTVL.

V is TRBV4-1 and J is TRBJ2-1; a weak D match, TRBD1 (5 bases). V lost 1 base to trimming and J lost 0 bases, with 16 bases between them. The CDR3 sequence is 18 residues long. Looked up from germline, CDR1 is MGHRA and CDR2 is YSYEKL. CDR3 in DNA: TGCGCCAGCAGCCAAGCCATGGACACTTTTAGCTCCTACAATGAGCAGTTCTTC. This sequence encodes CASSQAMDTFSSYNEQFF.

The V gene is TRBV2, the J gene TRBJ2-5; 8 nucleotides match TRBD2. Germline CDR1 SNHLY, CDR2 FYNNEI. V lost 11 bases and J lost 2; bases outside the gene matches: 7. The CDR3 is made up of 13 amino acids. The chain's CDR3 is CAGSGGRQETQYF. DNA for the CDR3: TGTGCCGGATCGGGGGGGCGTCAAGAGACCCAGTACTTC.

The chain uses TRBV30 and TRBJ2-3; the match to TRBD2 covers 9 bases. The CDR3 loop spans 18 amino acids. CDR1 and CDR2 from the germline V gene are GTSNPN and SVGIG (reference sequence). V lost 0 bases and J lost 0; bases outside the gene matches: 10. The CDR3 loop reads CAWSVRFSGGASTDTQYF. The CDR3 DNA reads as TGTGCCTGGAGTGTAAGGTTTAGCGGGGGTGCTAGCACAGATACGCAGTATTTT.